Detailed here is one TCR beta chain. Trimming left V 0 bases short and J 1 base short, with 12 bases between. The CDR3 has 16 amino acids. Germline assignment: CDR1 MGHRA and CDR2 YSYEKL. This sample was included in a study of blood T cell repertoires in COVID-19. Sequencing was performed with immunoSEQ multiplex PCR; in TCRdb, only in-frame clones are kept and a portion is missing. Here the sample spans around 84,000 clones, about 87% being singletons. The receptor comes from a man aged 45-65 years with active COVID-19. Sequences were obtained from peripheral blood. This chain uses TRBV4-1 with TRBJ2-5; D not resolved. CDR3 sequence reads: CASSQDFADFQETQYF. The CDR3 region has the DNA TGCGCCAGCAGCCAAGATTTCGCAGACTTCCAAGAGACCCAGTACTTC.